Included here is one TCR beta chain sequence, with context. This CDR3 has 14 amino acids. Germline V gene sequence: CDR1 SGHNT, CDR2 YYREEE (reference sequence). V dropped 1 base and J dropped 8 bases, with 12 bases sitting between them. The sample originates from a study of cytomegalovirus exposure and HLA in healthy donors. The PCR was carried out with 60 Vbeta primers and 13 Jbeta primers. Sequenced by immunoSEQ multiplex PCR; TCRdb stores in-frame clones only, minus some. In the table there are 200,000 to 250,000 clones, approximately 82% of which are singletons. This clonotype was sampled from a woman between 35 and 50 years old in good health and CMV-seronegative. Sequenced sample: PBMCs. The chain combines TRBV5-4 with TRBJ2-2; D may be TRBD1 (5 bases). The CDR3 spells CASSLLQGRGELFF. CDR3 coding DNA: TGTGCCAGCAGCTTGCTCCAGGGTCGGGGGGAGCTGTTTTTT.